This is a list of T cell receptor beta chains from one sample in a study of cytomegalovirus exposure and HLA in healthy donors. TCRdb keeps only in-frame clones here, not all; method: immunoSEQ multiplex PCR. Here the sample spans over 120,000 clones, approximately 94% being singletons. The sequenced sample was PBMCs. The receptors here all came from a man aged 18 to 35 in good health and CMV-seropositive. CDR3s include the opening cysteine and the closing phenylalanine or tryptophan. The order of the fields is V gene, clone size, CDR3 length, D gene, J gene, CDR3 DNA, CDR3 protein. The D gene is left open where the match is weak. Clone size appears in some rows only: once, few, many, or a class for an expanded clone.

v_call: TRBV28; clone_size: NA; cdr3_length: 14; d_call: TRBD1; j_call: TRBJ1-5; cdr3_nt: TGTGCCAGCAGTTTACAGGGGGCTTACCAGCCCCAGCATTTT; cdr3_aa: CASSLQGAYQPQHF
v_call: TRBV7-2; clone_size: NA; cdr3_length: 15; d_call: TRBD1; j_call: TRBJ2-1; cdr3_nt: TGTGCCAGCAGCTTCCGGGACAGGGGTTACAATGAGCAGTTCTTC; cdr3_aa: CASSFRDRGYNEQFF
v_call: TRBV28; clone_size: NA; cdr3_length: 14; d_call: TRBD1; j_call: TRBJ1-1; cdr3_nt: TGTGCCAGCAGTTTGGGGACAGGGAGTACTGAAGCTTTCTTT; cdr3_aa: CASSLGTGSTEAFF
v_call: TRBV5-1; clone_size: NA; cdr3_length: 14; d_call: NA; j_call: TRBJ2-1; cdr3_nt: TGCGCCAGCAGCTCCGCGAGATCCTACAATGAGCAGTTCTTC; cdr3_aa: CASSSARSYNEQFF
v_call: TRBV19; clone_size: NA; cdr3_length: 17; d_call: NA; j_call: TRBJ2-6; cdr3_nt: TGTGCCAGTAGTATGTGGGTCAGGGCGTCTGGGGCCAACGTCCTGACTTTC; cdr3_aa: CASSMWVRASGANVLTF
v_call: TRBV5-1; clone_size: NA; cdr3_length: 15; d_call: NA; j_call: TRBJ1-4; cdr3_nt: TGCGCCAGCAGGGCGACCGGGGAAACTAATGAAAAACTGTTTTTT; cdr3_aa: CASRATGETNEKLFF
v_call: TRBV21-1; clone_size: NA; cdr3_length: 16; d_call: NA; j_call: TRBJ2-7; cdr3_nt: TGTGCCAGCAGCAAGTGTGGCAGGGGGAATCTTTACGAGCAGTACTTC; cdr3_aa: CASSKCGRGNLYEQYF
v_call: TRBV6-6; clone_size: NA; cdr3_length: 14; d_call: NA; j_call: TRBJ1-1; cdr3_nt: TGTGCCAGCCTATATGATTCCGGGAACACTGAAGCTTTCTTT; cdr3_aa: CASLYDSGNTEAFF
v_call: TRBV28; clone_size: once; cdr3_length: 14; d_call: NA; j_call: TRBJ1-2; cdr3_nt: TGTGCCAGCAGTTTACCCCCAGGGCACTATGAACACACCTTC; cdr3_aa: CASSLPPGHYEHTF
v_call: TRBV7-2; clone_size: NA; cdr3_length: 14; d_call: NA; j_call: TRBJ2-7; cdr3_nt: TGTGCCAGCAGCTTATTTGGCCCCTCCTACGAGCAGTACTTC; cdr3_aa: CASSLFGPSYEQYF
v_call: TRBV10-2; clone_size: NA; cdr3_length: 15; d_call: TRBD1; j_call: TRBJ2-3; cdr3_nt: TGCGCCAGCAGTGAGGTCCAGGGGGCAACGGATACGCAGTATTTT; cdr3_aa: CASSEVQGATDTQYF
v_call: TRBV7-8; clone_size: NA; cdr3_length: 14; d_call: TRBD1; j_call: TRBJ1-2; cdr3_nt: TGTGCCAGCAGCTTTTCCGGGACAGGCTATGGCTACACCTTC; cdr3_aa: CASSFSGTGYGYTF
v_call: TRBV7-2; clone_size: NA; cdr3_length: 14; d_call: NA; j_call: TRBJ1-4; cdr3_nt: TGTGCCAGCAGACAACAGGGTGATGCAGGAAAACTGTTTTTT; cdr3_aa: CASRQQGDAGKLFF
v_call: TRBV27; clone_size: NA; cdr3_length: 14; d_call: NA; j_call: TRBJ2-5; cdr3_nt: TGTGCCAGCAGCCCATTCCTAGAGCAAGAGACCCAGTACTTC; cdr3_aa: CASSPFLEQETQYF
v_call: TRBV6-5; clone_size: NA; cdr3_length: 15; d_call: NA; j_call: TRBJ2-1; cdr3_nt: TGTGCCAGCAGTGCGGCGGGGACCTCCTACAATGAGCAGTTCTTC; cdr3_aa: CASSAAGTSYNEQFF
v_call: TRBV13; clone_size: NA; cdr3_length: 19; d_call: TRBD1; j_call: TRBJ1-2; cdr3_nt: TGTGCCAGCAGCTTAGGGGGACAGTCAACTATCTCAGTGGGTTATGGCTACACCTTC; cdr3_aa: CASSLGGQSTISVGYGYTF
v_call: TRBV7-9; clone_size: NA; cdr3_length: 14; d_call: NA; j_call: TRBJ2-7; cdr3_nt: TGTGCCAGCAGCTTAGTACAGGGCCTCTCTGAGCAGTACTTC; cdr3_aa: CASSLVQGLSEQYF
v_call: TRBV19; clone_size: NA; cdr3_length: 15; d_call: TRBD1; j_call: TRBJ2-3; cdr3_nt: TGTGCCAGTAGCCGACCGGGACAGGGTAGGGATACGCAGTATTTT; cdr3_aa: CASSRPGQGRDTQYF
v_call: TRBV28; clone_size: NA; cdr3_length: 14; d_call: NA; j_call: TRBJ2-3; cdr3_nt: TGTGCCAGCAGTTTGACAGGCGGCACAGATACGCAGTATTTT; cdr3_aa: CASSLTGGTDTQYF
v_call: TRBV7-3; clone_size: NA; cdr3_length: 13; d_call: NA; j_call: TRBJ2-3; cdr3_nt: TGTGCCAGCGGTACTCTTAGCACAGATACGCAGTATTTT; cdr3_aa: CASGTLSTDTQYF
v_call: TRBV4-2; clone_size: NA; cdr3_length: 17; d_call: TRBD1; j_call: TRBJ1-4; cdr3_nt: TGTGCCAGCAGCCAAGATCTGGGACAGGGATCGAGCGAAAAACTGTTTTTT; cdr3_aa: CASSQDLGQGSSEKLFF
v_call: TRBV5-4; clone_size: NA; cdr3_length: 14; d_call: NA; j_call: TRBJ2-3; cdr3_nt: TGTGCCAGCAGCTTCCGACTAGGCTCAGATACGCAGTATTTT; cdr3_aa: CASSFRLGSDTQYF
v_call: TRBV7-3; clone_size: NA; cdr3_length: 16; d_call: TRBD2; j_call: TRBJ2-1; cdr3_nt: TGTGCCAGCAGCTTAAACGCGGGAGGTGTCTACAATGAGCAGTTCTTC; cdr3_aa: CASSLNAGGVYNEQFF
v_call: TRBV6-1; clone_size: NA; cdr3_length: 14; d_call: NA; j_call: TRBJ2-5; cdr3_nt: TGTGCCAGCAGCCCTAGAGCCCTACAAGAGACCCAGTACTTC; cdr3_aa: CASSPRALQETQYF
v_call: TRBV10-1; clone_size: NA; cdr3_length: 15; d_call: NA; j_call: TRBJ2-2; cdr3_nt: TGCGCCAGCAGTGAGTCTCGGGGGAACACCGGGGAGCTGTTTTTT; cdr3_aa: CASSESRGNTGELFF
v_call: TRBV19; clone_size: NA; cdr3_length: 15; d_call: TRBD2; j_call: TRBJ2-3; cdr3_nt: TGTGCCAGTAGTCCGACTAGCGGGAGCCCAGCTACGCAGTATTTT; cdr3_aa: CASSPTSGSPATQYF
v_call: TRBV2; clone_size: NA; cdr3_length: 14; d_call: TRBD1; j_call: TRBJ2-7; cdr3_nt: TGTGCCAGCACTGCAGGGGGCTTCTCCTACGAGCAGTACTTC; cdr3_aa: CASTAGGFSYEQYF
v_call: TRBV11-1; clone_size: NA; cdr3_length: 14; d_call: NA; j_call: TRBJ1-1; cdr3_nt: TGTGCCAGCAGTTTCTGGGATTCCGGCGGGGGAGCTTTCTTT; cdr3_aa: CASSFWDSGGGAFF
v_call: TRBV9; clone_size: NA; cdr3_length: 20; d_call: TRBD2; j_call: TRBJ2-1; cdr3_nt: TGTGCCAGCAGCGTAGGGGGACTAGCGGGAGGCCCTAGCTCCTACAATGAGCAGTTCTTC; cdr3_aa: CASSVGGLAGGPSSYNEQFF
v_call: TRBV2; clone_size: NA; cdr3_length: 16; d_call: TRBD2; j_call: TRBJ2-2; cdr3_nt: TGTGCCTTCACTGGCGCGAGCGGGAAAGTGACCGGGGAGCTGTTTTTT; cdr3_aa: CAFTGASGKVTGELFF
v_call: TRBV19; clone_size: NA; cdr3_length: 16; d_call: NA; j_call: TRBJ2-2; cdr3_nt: TGTGCCAGTAGTATGTGGGCAGGGTTTCATACCGGGGAGCTGTTTTTT; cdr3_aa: CASSMWAGFHTGELFF
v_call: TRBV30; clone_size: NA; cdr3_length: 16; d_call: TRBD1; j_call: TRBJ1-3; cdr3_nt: TGTGTTGCCGATTCCGGGACAGGACCCTCTGGAAACACCATATATTTT; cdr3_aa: CVADSGTGPSGNTIYF
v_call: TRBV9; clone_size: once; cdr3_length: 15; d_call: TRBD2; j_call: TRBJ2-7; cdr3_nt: TGTGCCAGCAGCGTAGGGCCTAGCGGGCCCTACGAGCAGTACTTC; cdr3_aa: CASSVGPSGPYEQYF
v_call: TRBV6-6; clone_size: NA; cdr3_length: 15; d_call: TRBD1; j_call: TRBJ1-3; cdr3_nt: TGTGCCAGCAGGACTCCGGGACAGGCTGGAAACACCATATATTTT; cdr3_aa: CASRTPGQAGNTIYF
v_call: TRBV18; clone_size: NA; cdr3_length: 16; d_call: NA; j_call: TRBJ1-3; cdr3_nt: TGTGCCAGCTCACCTTTCGGACGGGACTCTGGAAACACCATATATTTT; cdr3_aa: CASSPFGRDSGNTIYF
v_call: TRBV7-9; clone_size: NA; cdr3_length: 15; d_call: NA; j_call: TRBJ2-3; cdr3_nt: TGTGCCAGCAGCTTAGTTCGGAGCCGCACAGATACGCAGTATTTT; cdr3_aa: CASSLVRSRTDTQYF
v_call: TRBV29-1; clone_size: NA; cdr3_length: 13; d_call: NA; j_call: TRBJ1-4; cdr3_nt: TGCAGCGTTGTTGAGAATAGCTTTGAAAAACTGTTTTTT; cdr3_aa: CSVVENSFEKLFF
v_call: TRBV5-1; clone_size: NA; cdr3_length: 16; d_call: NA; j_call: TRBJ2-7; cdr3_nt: TGCGCCAGCAGCTTGGGGCCAGGGTCGGACTCCTACGAGCAGTACTTC; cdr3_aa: CASSLGPGSDSYEQYF
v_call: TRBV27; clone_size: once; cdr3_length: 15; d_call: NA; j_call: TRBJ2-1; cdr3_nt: TGTGCCAGCAGTAGGTCCGGGTCTAGTGGCAATGAGCAGTTCTTC; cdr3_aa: CASSRSGSSGNEQFF
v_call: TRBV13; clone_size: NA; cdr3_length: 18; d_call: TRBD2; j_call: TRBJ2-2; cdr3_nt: TGTGCCAGCAGCTTAGCGGGACTAGCGGGAGTAGACACCGGGGAGCTGTTTTTT; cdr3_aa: CASSLAGLAGVDTGELFF
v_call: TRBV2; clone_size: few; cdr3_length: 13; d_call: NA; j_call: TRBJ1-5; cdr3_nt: TGTGCCAGTTCTGAGGGTAGCAATCAGCCCCAGCATTTT; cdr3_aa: CASSEGSNQPQHF
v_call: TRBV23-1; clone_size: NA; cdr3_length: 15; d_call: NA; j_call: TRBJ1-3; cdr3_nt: TGCGCCAGCAGCCGCAACAGGGTTCCCAGGAACACCATATATTTT; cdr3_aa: CASSRNRVPRNTIYF
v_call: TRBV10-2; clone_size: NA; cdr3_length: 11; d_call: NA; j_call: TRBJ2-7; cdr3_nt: TGCGCCAGCGGTTCTACCTACGAGCAGTACTTC; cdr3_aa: CASGSTYEQYF
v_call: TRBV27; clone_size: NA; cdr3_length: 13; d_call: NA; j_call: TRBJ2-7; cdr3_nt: TGTGCCAGCAGTTTAGGGGGGACCTACGAGCAGTACTTC; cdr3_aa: CASSLGGTYEQYF
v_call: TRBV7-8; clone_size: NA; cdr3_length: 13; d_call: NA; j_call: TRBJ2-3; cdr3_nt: TGTGCCAGCAGCTCCCAGGGCGCAGATACGCAGTATTTT; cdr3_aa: CASSSQGADTQYF
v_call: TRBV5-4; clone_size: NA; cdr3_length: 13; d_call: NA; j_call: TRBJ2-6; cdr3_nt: TGTGCCAGCAGCCCTACTGGGGCCAACGTCCTGACTTTC; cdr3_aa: CASSPTGANVLTF
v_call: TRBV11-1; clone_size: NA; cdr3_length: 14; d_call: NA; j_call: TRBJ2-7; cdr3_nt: TGTGCCAGCAGCCGCTTAGGAGGATTCTACGAGCAGTACTTC; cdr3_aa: CASSRLGGFYEQYF
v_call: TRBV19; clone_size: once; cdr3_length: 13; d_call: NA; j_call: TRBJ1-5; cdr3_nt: TGTGCCAGCCTAAGGACGGGAGGATGGCCCCAGCATTTT; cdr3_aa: CASLRTGGWPQHF
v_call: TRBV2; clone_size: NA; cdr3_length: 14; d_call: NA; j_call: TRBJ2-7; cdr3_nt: TGTGCCAGCAGTACTATATCGAGGTCCTACGAGCAGTACTTC; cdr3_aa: CASSTISRSYEQYF
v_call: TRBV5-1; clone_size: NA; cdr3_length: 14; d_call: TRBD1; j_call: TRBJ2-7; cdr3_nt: TGCGCCAGCAGCTTAGAAGGGACAGGGTACGAGCAGTACTTC; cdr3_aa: CASSLEGTGYEQYF
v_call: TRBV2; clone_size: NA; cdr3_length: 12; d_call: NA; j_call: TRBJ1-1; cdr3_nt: TGTGCCAGCAGGAGGTCCGGGGATGAAGCTTTCTTT; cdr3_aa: CASRRSGDEAFF
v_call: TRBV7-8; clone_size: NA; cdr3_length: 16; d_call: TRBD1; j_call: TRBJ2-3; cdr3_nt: TGTGCCAGCAGCCCCTGGGACAGGGGGCGAGGAGATACGCAGTATTTT; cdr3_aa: CASSPWDRGRGDTQYF
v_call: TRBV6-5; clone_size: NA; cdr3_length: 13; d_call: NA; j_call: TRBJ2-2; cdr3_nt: TGTGCCAGCAGTTACGGTCGGGGCGGGGAGCTGTTTTTT; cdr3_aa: CASSYGRGGELFF
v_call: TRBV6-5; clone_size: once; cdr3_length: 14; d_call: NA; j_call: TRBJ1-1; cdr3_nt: TGTGCCAGCAGCCGAGGGCGGGTGAACACTGAAGCTTTCTTT; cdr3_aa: CASSRGRVNTEAFF
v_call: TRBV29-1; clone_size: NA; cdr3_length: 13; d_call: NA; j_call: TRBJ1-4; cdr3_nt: TGCAGCGTTGTTAGTGGGGGGTACGAAAAACTGTTTTTT; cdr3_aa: CSVVSGGYEKLFF